The source of this T cell receptor (beta chain) is a study of T cell responses to AZD1222 COVID-19 vaccine. A few counts support this clone. Only in-frame clones appear in the TCRdb table, and some are missing; sequencing was by immunoSEQ multiplex PCR. The sample lists 100,000 or so clones; about 80% were seen once. From germline, CDR1 is SGHTA and CDR2 FQGNSA. This CDR3 is 15 amino acids long. Trimming removed 4 bases at V and 3 bases at J, with 16 bases between. The chain has TRBV7-2 and TRBJ2-7; weak D call: TRBD1 (6 bases). The receptor's source is an adult in good health. The sequenced sample was peripheral blood, obtained on day 0 of AZD1222 vaccination. CDR3 DNA sequence: TGTGCCAGCAGCTCAAGAGCCGCGGACAGCTACGAGCAGTACTTC. Its protein product is CASSSRAADSYEQYF.